What follows are 22 T cell receptor beta chains derived from one specimen sequenced in a study of cytomegalovirus exposure and HLA in healthy donors. TCRdb's table, derived via immunoSEQ multiplex PCR, lists solely in-frame clones and lacks some. The sample lists 260,000 or so clones, around 89% seen once, with 0.92% in the top ten. The sequencing input was PBMCs. These receptors all come from a woman under 30 in good health and CMV-seronegative.

The CDR3 reads CASSEEGGPGSEQYF. The CDR3 DNA reads TGTGCCAGCAGTGAAGAAGGAGGGCCGGGTTCCGAGCAGTACTTC. This rearrangement joins TRBV25-1 to TRBJ2-7; D is possibly TRBD2 (6 bases). Trimming took off 2 bases at V and 6 bases at J, with 17 bases between the two ends. This CDR3 region has 15 residues. Germline V gene data show CDR1 as MGHDK and CDR2 as SYGVNS.

The rearrangement links TRBV28 to TRBJ2-3; TRBD2 agrees at 7 bases. CDR1 is MDHEN, CDR2 SYDVKM, per germline. The J segment lost 0 bases and the V segment lost 3 bases, leaving 18 bases of the junction unmatched. The CDR3 has 20 amino acids. Written as DNA, the CDR3 is TGTGCCAGCAGTTTTGTGGGTCCGTCGCTAGCGGATACTAGCACAGATACGCAGTATTTT. This codes for CASSFVGPSLADTSTDTQYF.

This rearrangement joins TRBV29-1 to TRBJ1-1, with 7 bases identical to TRBD1. Germline V gene lookup returns CDR1 SQVTM and CDR2 ANQGSEA. V shed 3 bases and J 7 bases; nucleotides not matched to a gene: 8. The CDR3 length is 13 residues. The DNA for the CDR3 is TGCAGCGTTGACAAGGGGGCCAGGGGTGAAGCTTTCTTT. Protein sequence: CSVDKGARGEAFF.

The CDR3 region is CASSERGTSGTDTQYF. In DNA form, the CDR3 reads TGTGCCAGCAGCGAGCGGGGGACTAGCGGCACAGATACGCAGTATTTT. This rearrangement joins TRBV9 to TRBJ2-3, with TRBD2 matching 10 bases. The junction had 5 bases not matched to a gene; V was cut back by 3 bases and J by 1 base. CDR1 and CDR2 (germline): SGDLS, YYNGEE. This CDR3 has 16 residues.

V is TRBV27 and J is TRBJ2-2, with 8 bases matching TRBD2. The trim removed 3 bases at V and 7 bases at J, leaving 16 bases unmatched. Germline values: CDR1 MNHEY, CDR2 SMNVEV (reference sequence). The CDR3 has 18 amino acids. As DNA, the CDR3 is TGTGCCAGCAGTTTTTCGCTCTGGGCGGGAGGAAAGGGCGGGGAGCTGTTTTTT. It specifies CASSFSLWAGGKGGELFF.

The chain recombines TRBV11-1 with TRBJ2-1, with 11 bases aligning to TRBD2. The CDR3 runs to 18 residues. V lost 5 bases to trimming and J lost 8 bases; unmatched junction nucleotides: 17. Germline V gene data show CDR1 as SGHAT and CDR2 as FQDESV (reference sequence). CDR3 DNA: TGTGCCAGCAGCCTGGGACTAGCGGTCCCTCTGGAGCGGGATGAGCAGTTCTTC. This codes for CASSLGLAVPLERDEQFF.

The chain recombines TRBV27 with TRBJ1-3; D gene uncertain. The V gene's germline CDR1 is MNHEY and CDR2 SMNVEV (reference sequence). The CDR3 spans 16 residues. The V gene lost 7 bases and the J gene lost 0 bases, with 16 bases spanning the gap. The CDR3 sequence is CASKVGPAGSGNTIYF. The CDR3 bases are TGTGCCAGCAAGGTGGGCCCAGCTGGCTCTGGAAACACCATATATTTT.

The chain joins TRBV27 to TRBJ2-1, with D perhaps TRBD1 (6 bases). The CDR3 is made up of 14 amino acids. The germline V gene encodes CDR1 MNHEY and CDR2 SMNVEV (reference sequence). Trimming shortened V by 5 bases and J by 9 bases, and 17 bases separated the two germline ends. CDR3 nucleotides: TGTGCCAGCAGTCCCCGGGACCTAGGGGGTGAGCAGTTCTTC. This gives the protein CASSPRDLGGEQFF.

This chain connects TRBV27 to TRBJ2-1; D is unclear. Trimming removed 3 bases at V and 0 bases at J, with 18 bases between. The CDR3 extends over 18 amino acids. Germline CDR1 reads MNHEY; CDR2 reads SMNVEV (reference sequence). CDR3 nucleotide sequence: TGTGCCAGCAGTTTCCGTTCCACTCGCCATAGCTCCTACAATGAGCAGTTCTTC. This gives the protein CASSFRSTRHSSYNEQFF.

The chain recombines TRBV27 with TRBJ2-5; maybe TRBD1 (6 bases). In germline, CDR1 is MNHEY, CDR2 SMNVEV (reference sequence). There are 13 residues in the CDR3. The V end lost 6 bases, the J end lost 0 bases, and 8 bases lay between the germline ends. CDR3 amino acids: CASSGQNQETQYF. CDR3 nucleotides: TGTGCCAGCAGCGGACAGAACCAAGAGACCCAGTACTTC.

This chain connects TRBV7-9 to TRBJ2-7; D is possibly TRBD1 (6 bases). Germline V lookup: CDR1 SEHNR, CDR2 FQNEAQ (reference sequence). Trimming took off 6 bases at V and 3 bases at J, with 18 bases between the two ends. The CDR3 runs 15 residues. This CDR3 is CASSPSGQGNYEQYF. CDR3 nucleotides: TGTGCCAGCAGTCCCAGTGGGCAGGGGAACTACGAGCAGTACTTC.

The rearrangement uses TRBV7-2 and TRBJ2-3, with a weak D call TRBD1 (5 bases). The CDR3 is 15 residues long. V was cut by 6 bases and J by 3 bases, with 16 bases left in between. Germline V lookup: CDR1 SGHTA, CDR2 FQGNSA. CDR3 coding DNA: TGTGCCAGCAGTGAATGGGGCGTGAGAACAGATACGCAGTATTTT. Translating it yields CASSEWGVRTDTQYF.

This rearrangement joins TRBV5-4 to TRBJ1-4; D not resolved. V lost 0 bases, J lost 0 bases, and 9 bases lay in between. CDR3 length: 16 amino acids. Per germline, CDR1 SGHNT and CDR2 YYREEE (reference sequence). The CDR3 DNA is TGTGCCAGCAGCTTGGACAGCCACGCAACTAATGAAAAACTGTTTTTT. Encoded protein: CASSLDSHATNEKLFF.

The J gene is TRBJ2-3, the V gene TRBV28, with TRBD2 identical over 13 bases. Germline loops: CDR1 MDHEN, CDR2 SYDVKM. The CDR3 runs to 14 residues. V lost 10 bases to trimming and J lost 3 bases; unmatched junction nucleotides: 4. The CDR3 sequence: CATGTSGKTDTQYF. The CDR3 DNA reads TGTGCCACCGGGACTAGCGGGAAGACAGATACGCAGTATTTT.

The chain recombines TRBV27 with TRBJ1-5; D is possibly TRBD1 (6 bases). Trimming pared 6 bases from V and 3 bases from J, leaving 12 bases between. The CDR3 is 14 amino acids. CDR1 and CDR2 from the germline V gene are MNHEY and SMNVEV (reference sequence). The CDR3 bases are TGTGCCAGCAGCTCAGACAGGACCAATCAGCCCCAGCATTTT. Translated, it gives CASSSDRTNQPQHF.

This chain uses TRBV5-4 with TRBJ2-1, with 7 bases that match TRBD2. CDR3 length: 14 amino acids. The germline CDR1 and CDR2 sequences are SGHNT and YYREEE (reference sequence). J was trimmed by 2 bases and V by 4 bases; bases with no gene match: 3. The DNA of the CDR3 is TGTGCCAGCAGCCTGGGACTAACCTACAATGAGCAGTTCTTC. As protein: CASSLGLTYNEQFF.

This sequence joins TRBV7-3 and TRBJ2-7; D possibly corresponds to TRBD2 (6 bases). The CDR3 loop spans 15 amino acids. Germline V CDR1 and CDR2: SGHTA, FQGTGA. Trimming pared 1 base from V and 4 bases from J, leaving 14 bases between. The CDR3 protein is CASSLMAGSAYEQYF. In nucleotides, the CDR3 is TGTGCCAGCAGCTTAATGGCCGGGAGTGCTTACGAGCAGTACTTC.

Here the CDR3 reads CASSDGLAGANEQYF. CDR3 DNA: TGTGCCAGCAGCGACGGACTAGCGGGAGCCAACGAGCAGTACTTC. This chain links TRBV9 with TRBJ2-7, with 13 nucleotides matching TRBD2. Germline V gene data show CDR1 as SGDLS and CDR2 as YYNGEE. J lost 5 bases, V lost 3 bases, and 5 bases had no gene match. The CDR3 length is 15 residues.

The chain uses TRBV28 and TRBJ2-5, with TRBD2 matching 9 bases. The ends lost 6 bases at V and 4 bases at J; junction bases unmatched: 15. CDR3 length: 17 residues. Per the germline V gene, CDR1 is MDHEN and CDR2 is SYDVKM. The CDR3 DNA is TGTGCCAGCAGAGACAGGGCGGGAGGGCTTTTCAGAGAGACCCAGTACTTC. Translating gives CASRDRAGGLFRETQYF.

The CDR3 sequence is CASSLGDYNNEQFF. CDR3 DNA sequence: TGTGCCAGCAGCTTAGGGGACTACAACAATGAGCAGTTCTTC. The chain carries TRBV7-3 and TRBJ2-1; 7 bases fit TRBD2. CDR3 length equals 14 residues. With V trimmed by 2 bases and J by 5 bases, 3 bases remained unmatched. Germline V gene lookup returns CDR1 SGHTA and CDR2 FQGTGA. Based on the CDR3 plus reference TRBV7-3 and TRBJ2-1, the full variable domain is GAGVSQTPSNKVTEKGKYVELRCDPISGHTALYWYRQSLGQGPEFLIYFQGTGAADDSGLPNDRFFAVRPEGSVSTLKIQRTERGDSAVYLCASSLGDYNNEQFFGPGTRLTVL.

The chain joins TRBV18 to TRBJ2-1; D might be TRBD2 (6 bases). V was shortened by 3 bases and J by 1 base, with 13 bases between the two germline ends. The CDR3 length is 16 residues. Germline V lookup: CDR1 KGHSH, CDR2 LQKENI. The CDR3 loop is CASSPKGLFSYNEQFF. CDR3 in DNA: TGTGCCAGCTCACCTAAGGGACTGTTTTCCTACAATGAGCAGTTCTTC.

This clone was detected only once. J is TRBJ2-1 and V is TRBV5-6; 7 bases map to TRBD2. V was pared by 0 bases and J by 5 bases, with 2 bases of the junction left unmatched. This CDR3 region has 14 residues. Per the germline V gene, CDR1 is SGHDT and CDR2 is YYEEEE. CDR3 sequence reads: CASSLGLADNEQFF. The CDR3 region has the DNA TGTGCCAGCAGCTTGGGGCTAGCGGACAATGAGCAGTTCTTC.